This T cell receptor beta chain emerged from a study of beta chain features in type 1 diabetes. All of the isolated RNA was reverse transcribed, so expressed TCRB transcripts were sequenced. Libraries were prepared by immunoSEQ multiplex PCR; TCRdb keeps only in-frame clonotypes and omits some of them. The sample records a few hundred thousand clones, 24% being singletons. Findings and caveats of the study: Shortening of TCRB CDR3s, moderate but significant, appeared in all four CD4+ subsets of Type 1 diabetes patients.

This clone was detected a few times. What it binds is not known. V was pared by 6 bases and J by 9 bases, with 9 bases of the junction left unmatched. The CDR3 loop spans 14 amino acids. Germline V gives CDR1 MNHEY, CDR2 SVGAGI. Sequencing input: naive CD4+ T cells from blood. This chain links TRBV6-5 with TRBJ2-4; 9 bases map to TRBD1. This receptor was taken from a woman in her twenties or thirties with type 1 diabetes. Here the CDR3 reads CASRSGTGIIIQYF. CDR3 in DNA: TGTGCCAGCAGATCCGGGACAGGGATCATCATTCAGTACTTC.